These 22 T cell receptor beta chains were sequenced from one sample in a study of blood T cells in healthy people across ages. A second PCR, run for roughly 7 to 12 cycles, used a sample-barcoded 5' primer plus a J-beta primer mix. TCRdb reanalysed the 5' RACE reads using MiXCR and keeps one entry per CDR3 protein. The table lists more than 1.4 million distinct CDR3 sequences, approximately 40% of them singletons. Sequencing was carried out using blood. These receptors originate from a woman under 30 in good health.

The chain couples TRBV5-1 to TRBJ2-5; tentative D call: TRBD2 (6 bases). From germline, CDR1 is SGHRS and CDR2 YFSETQ. With 0 bases removed from V and 2 bases from J, the gap between germline ends came to 17 bases. The CDR3 has 17 residues. The CDR3 DNA reads TGCGCCAGCAGCTTGGAGGGGCGTAGCGGCCTTCAAGAGACCCAGTACTTC. It specifies CASSLEGRSGLQETQYF.

The rearrangement links TRBV7-9 to TRBJ2-7, with a tentative D call TRBD2 (6 bases). V lost 4 bases to trimming and J lost 2 bases, with 12 bases between them. This CDR3 contains 14 residues. CDR1 is SEHNR, CDR2 FQNEAQ, per germline (reference sequence). DNA of the CDR3: TGTGCCAGCAGCTCAGCGGGTGGGGCCTACGAGCAGTACTTC. Residues: CASSSAGGAYEQYF.

V is TRBV12-3 or TRBV12-4 and J is TRBJ1-3, with 8 bases that match TRBD1. This CDR3 contains 15 residues. V trimming: 5 bases; J trimming: 5 bases; junction bases outside the gene matches: 8. The DNA of the CDR3 is TGTGCCAGCAGTCCGGCGACAGGGGCGAGAAACACCATATATTTT. Its protein product is CASSPATGARNTIYF.

This clonotype was counted a few times. V is TRBV10-3 and J is TRBJ1-5; TRBD1 matches 11 bases. Germline assignment: CDR1 ENHRY and CDR2 SYGVKD. V dropped 6 bases and J dropped 7; count of bases not matched to a gene: 8. The CDR3 is made up of 15 amino acids. The CDR3 here is CAISSGTGGNQPQHF. The CDR3 coding sequence is TGTGCCATCAGCTCCGGGACAGGGGGGAACCAGCCCCAGCATTTT.

This sequence joins TRBV20-1 and TRBJ2-7, with D perhaps matching TRBD1 or TRBD2 (6 bases each). CDR3 size: 13 residues. V lost 5 bases to trimming and J lost 0 bases, with 11 bases between them. Per the germline V gene, CDR1 is DFQATT and CDR2 is SNEGSKA (reference sequence). The CDR3, as DNA: TGCAGTGCTGGAGGGGGGCACTCCTACGAGCAGTACTTC. It yields the protein CSAGGGHSYEQYF.

This chain connects TRBV6-2 or TRBV6-3 to TRBJ2-3; 8 positions match TRBD2. J was trimmed by 5 bases and V by 6 bases; bases with no gene match: 13. CDR3 size: 16 residues. Germline loops: CDR1 MNHEY, CDR2 SVGEGT. In DNA, the CDR3 is TGTGCCAGCAGCGCAAGTTGGACTAGCAATGTAGATACGCAGTATTTT. Translating it yields CASSASWTSNVDTQYF.

The V call is TRBV15, the J call TRBJ2-5; D possibly matches TRBD1 or TRBD2 (5 bases each). This CDR3 contains 15 residues. The V end lost 3 bases, the J end lost 11 bases, and 22 bases lay between the germline ends. Per germline, CDR1 LNHNV and CDR2 YYDKDF (reference sequence). As DNA, the CDR3 is TGTGCCACCAGCAGGGGGGTCGATTCTGGGTATGAGCAGTACTTC. Protein product: CATSRGVDSGYEQYF.

V is TRBV7-9 and J is TRBJ2-7; no definite D call. Trimming pared 5 bases from V and 7 bases from J, leaving 24 bases between. Germline CDR1 reads SEHNR; CDR2 reads FQNEAQ (reference sequence). The CDR3 has 16 amino acids. CDR3 coding DNA: TGTGCCAGCAGCCTTATGCCGCTAAGCTCCTACAATGAGCAGTACTTC. This codes for CASSLMPLSSYNEQYF.

This chain links TRBV7-2 with TRBJ2-3, with D possibly called TRBD1 or TRBD2 (5 bases each). The CDR3 has 14 residues. Germline CDR1 and CDR2: SGHTA and FQGNSA. The ends were cut back, 5 bases at V and 5 bases at J, with 14 bases in the middle. CDR3 nucleotides: TGTGCCAGCAGCGTCGACAGCGGCAGAGATACGCAGTATTTT. It codes for CASSVDSGRDTQYF. Variable domain in full (rest from reference TRBV7-2 and TRBJ2-3): GAGVSQSPSNKVTEKGKDVELRCDPISGHTALYWYRQSLGQGLEFLIYFQGNSAPDKSGLPSDRFSAERTGGSVSTLTIQRTQQEDSAVYLCASSVDSGRDTQYFGPGTRLTVL.

The CDR3 DNA is TGTGCCAGCAGCTGGGACAGTTTCAACACTGAAGCTTTCTTT. It codes for CASSWDSFNTEAFF. The chain joins TRBV6-5 to TRBJ1-1, with TRBD1 matching over 7 bases. The CDR3 spans 14 residues. The trim removed 6 bases at V and 2 bases at J, leaving 6 bases unmatched. The germline V gene has CDR1 MNHEY and CDR2 SVGAGI.

V gene TRBV7-9 combines with J gene TRBJ1-2, with D possibly matching TRBD1 (5 bases). Per germline, CDR1 SEHNR and CDR2 FQNEAQ (reference sequence). The CDR3 sequence is 15 residues long. V was cut by 3 bases and J by 0 bases, with 11 bases left in between. CDR3 DNA sequence: TGTGCCAGCAGCTTGTCGGGGGACGCTAACTATGGCTACACCTTC. This gives the protein CASSLSGDANYGYTF.

The chain employs TRBV5-1 and TRBJ2-1; D may be TRBD2 (6 bases). The V end was cut by 7 bases, the J end by 1 base, with 12 bases between. The V gene's germline CDR1 is SGHRS and CDR2 YFSETQ. The CDR3 spans 14 residues. The CDR3 coding sequence is TGCGCCAGCCACCTTGCGGGGTCCTACAATGAGCAGTTCTTC. Residues: CASHLAGSYNEQFF.

The V call is TRBV28, the J call TRBJ1-1; D gene ambiguous. The germline gives CDR1 MDHEN, CDR2 SYDVKM. The CDR3 loop spans 13 amino acids. V was clipped by 6 bases and J by 10 bases, with 18 bases between them. The CDR3 protein is CASRNGRAPGAFF. CDR3 nucleotide sequence: TGTGCCAGCAGAAACGGACGGGCCCCAGGAGCTTTCTTT.

This clonotype came up many times. The genes are TRBV6-1 and TRBJ2-5; D perhaps matches TRBD1 (5 bases). The germline V gene encodes CDR1 MNHNS and CDR2 SASEGT. The V gene lost 5 bases and the J gene lost 4 bases, with 14 bases spanning the gap. The CDR3 loop spans 14 amino acids. The CDR3, as DNA: TGTGCCAGCAGTTTGCAGGGTGTACGAGAGACCCAGTACTTC. Translation: CASSLQGVRETQYF.

A few counts support this clonotype. V and J are TRBV7-9 and TRBJ1-2; TRBD1 might be the D (5 bases). The CDR3 sequence is 14 residues long. Germline V gene data show CDR1 as SEHNR and CDR2 as FQNEAQ (reference sequence). The V and J ends lost 1 base and 3 bases respectively, with 9 bases between them. This chain's CDR3 is CASSLGTSDYGYTF. CDR3 DNA sequence: TGTGCCAGCAGCTTAGGGACATCGGACTATGGCTACACCTTC.

The V and J genes are TRBV6-1 and TRBJ2-3, with 7 bases that match TRBD1. The germline V gene encodes CDR1 MNHNS and CDR2 SASEGT. V lost 5 bases, J lost 2 bases, and 7 bases stayed unmatched. This CDR3 has 15 residues. The CDR3 is CASSNPQGYTDTQYF. The CDR3 DNA reads TGTGCCAGCAGTAATCCACAGGGGTACACAGATACGCAGTATTTT.

This chain joins TRBV7-2 and TRBJ2-1, with TRBD2 matching 12 bases. The J call may be wrong; the DNA end is better matched by TRBJ2-7. The CDR3 runs 17 residues. Germline V lookup: CDR1 SGHTA, CDR2 FQGNSA. Here the CDR3 reads CASSRTLAGGIYNEQYF. The CDR3 nucleotides read TGTGCCAGCAGCCGAACTCTAGCGGGAGGGATCTACAATGAGCAGTACTTC.

The rearrangement links TRBV11-2 to TRBJ2-7; D is uncertain. The CDR3 covers 15 residues. Germline V lookup: CDR1 SGHAT, CDR2 FQNNGV. The V end lost 4 bases, the J end lost 4 bases, and 17 bases lay between the germline ends. DNA of the CDR3: TGTGCCAGCAGCTACGAGTGGGGTTTGGAATACGAGCAGTACTTC. This translates into CASSYEWGLEYEQYF.

This clonotype was seen more than once but under ten times. This chain joins TRBV5-1 and TRBJ1-2; 10 bases are a match to TRBD1. Germline V lookup: CDR1 SGHRS, CDR2 YFSETQ. The CDR3 runs to 13 residues. V shed 4 bases and J 8 bases; nucleotides not matched to a gene: 5. CDR3 amino acids: CASSTGQGEGYTF. The CDR3 DNA reads as TGCGCCAGCAGCACCGGACAGGGGGAAGGCTACACCTTC.

The chain combines TRBV6-5 with TRBJ2-2; D might be TRBD2 (7 bases). The germline V gene has CDR1 MNHEY and CDR2 SVGAGI. The CDR3 loop spans 17 amino acids. Trimming removed 4 bases from V and 5 bases from J, with 20 bases in between. The CDR3 nucleotides read TGTGCCAGCAGTTCCCCTCTTACGAGCGGGACAACCGGGGAGCTGTTTTTT. It codes for CASSSPLTSGTTGELFF.

The chain has TRBV6-1 and TRBJ2-3; D not certain. Germline CDR1 reads MNHNS; CDR2 reads SASEGT. The CDR3 has 14 amino acids. The ends were cut back, 1 base at V and 6 bases at J, with 11 bases in the middle. CDR3 nucleotide sequence: TGTGCCAGCAGTGAAGGCCTCTTGGGGGATACGCAGTATTTT. It encodes CASSEGLLGDTQYF.

On this clonotype: Relative to the germline gene, one junction end is altered; a read error may explain this. The J gene is TRBJ2-1, the V gene TRBV6-1; 8 bases are shared with TRBD2. CDR3 size: 16 residues. Germline CDR1 reads MNHNS; CDR2 reads SASEGT. The CDR3 DNA reads TGTGCCAGCAGTGCAGCGGGGGCCTCTTCCTACGATGAGCAGTTCTTC. Its protein is CASSAAGASSYDEQFF.